This passage covers 26 T cell receptor beta chains from one sample sequenced in a study of T cells expressing NK-cell markers. Reprocessing the 5' RACE reads, TCRdb reports a single entry for every CDR3 protein and omits DNA. Its table lists 500,000 to 700,000 distinct CDR3 sequences. The specimen sequenced was blood T cells: a sorted CD56 or NKG2C T cell subset, CD4+ or CD8+ T cells, or bulk PBMC T cells (not recorded which). These receptors all come from a man between 18 and 35 years old in good health.

The chain links TRBV29-1 to TRBJ2-1; TCRdb names TRBD2, which stays unverified in the absence of DNA. The CDR3 covers 21 residues. From germline, CDR1 is SQVTM and CDR2 ANQGSEA. The CDR3 spells CSVEKPQTSGSPVGSYNEQFF.

The V call is TRBV20-1, the J call TRBJ2-1; without DNA, the TCRdb call of TRBD2 cannot be checked. This CDR3 spans 13 amino acids. The germline CDR1 and CDR2 sequences are DFQATT and SNEGSKA (reference sequence). This chain's CDR3 is CSATPGPDFTWFF.

The chain links TRBV14 to TRBJ2-1; absent DNA, TCRdb's TRBD2 call cannot be checked. The CDR3 consists of 19 residues. Germline CDR1 reads SGHDN; CDR2 reads FVKESK. The CDR3 loop reads CASSQEMGTSGRTYNEQFF.

The J gene is TRBJ2-5, the V gene TRBV12-3 or TRBV12-4; without DNA, the TCRdb call of TRBD2 cannot be checked. This CDR3 spans 16 amino acids. The chain's CDR3 is CASSLSSSPVGETQYF.

The V call is TRBV27, the J call TRBJ2-3; TCRdb designates TRBD2, a call that cannot be tested without DNA. Looked up from germline, CDR1 is MNHEY and CDR2 is SMNVEV (reference sequence). The CDR3 spans 16 residues. The CDR3 is CASKISGRAQADTQYF.

This chain uses TRBV20-1 with TRBJ1-2; with no DNA, the TCRdb D assignment of TRBD1 cannot be verified. The CDR3 contains 13 residues. Germline V gene sequence: CDR1 DFQATT, CDR2 SNEGSKA (reference sequence). The CDR3 here is CSALAGTGYGYTF.

The rearrangement links TRBV10-3 to TRBJ2-1; TCRdb indicates TRBD1, and absent DNA this call remains unverified. Germline V gene data show CDR1 as ENHRY and CDR2 as SYGVKD. The CDR3 consists of 16 residues. The CDR3 region is CAISGDRGQRVNEQFF.

The chain carries TRBV4-1 and TRBJ2-5; TCRdb's D gene call, TRBD2, goes unchecked for lack of DNA. The germline CDR1 and CDR2 sequences are MGHRA and YSYEKL. The CDR3 loop spans 14 amino acids. The CDR3 spells CASSQASVGETQYF.

The chain has TRBV9 and TRBJ2-1; absent DNA, TCRdb's TRBD2 call cannot be checked. Germline assignment: CDR1 SGDLS and CDR2 YYNGEE. The CDR3 is 15 amino acids. CDR3 region: CASGAGPHRGNEQFF.

V gene TRBV9 combines with J gene TRBJ2-3. The CDR3 totals 16 residues. Germline V gives CDR1 SGDLS, CDR2 YYNGEE. The CDR3 spells CASSVEGLSGTDTQYF.

The J gene is TRBJ2-5, the V gene TRBV14. Germline lookup yields CDR1 SGHDN and CDR2 FVKESK. CDR3 size: 13 residues. CDR3 sequence reads: CASSQMTRETQYF.

This CDR3 is CSATGTGYGNEQFF. This chain uses TRBV20-1 with TRBJ2-1; the D call of TRBD1 rests on TCRdb alone, since no DNA is present to check it. The CDR3 has 14 amino acids. Germline V lookup: CDR1 DFQATT, CDR2 SNEGSKA (reference sequence).

The chain combines TRBV29-1 with TRBJ2-1; the D call of TRBD1 rests on TCRdb alone, since no DNA is present to check it. This CDR3 is built from 16 residues. Per germline, CDR1 SQVTM and CDR2 ANQGSEA. CDR3 region: CSVEDGAPSTYNEQFF.

The chain has TRBV4-2 and TRBJ2-2. Germline assignment: CDR1 LGHNA and CDR2 YNFKEQ. The CDR3 is made up of 16 amino acids. The CDR3 region is CASSQDGDSNTGELFF.

The chain is built from TRBV14 and TRBJ1-1; TCRdb indicates TRBD1, and absent DNA this call remains unverified. Germline V gene data show CDR1 as SGHDN and CDR2 as FVKESK. The CDR3 is made up of 12 amino acids. The CDR3 loop reads CASSQRTGGAFF.

V gene TRBV7-9 combines with J gene TRBJ1-1; checking the TCRdb D call of TRBD1 is not possible without DNA. CDR3 length: 14 amino acids. Germline V gene sequence: CDR1 SEHNR, CDR2 FQNEAQ (reference sequence). CDR3 loop: CASSATGLLAEAFF.

This sequence joins TRBV5-1 and TRBJ2-1; the TCRdb D gene call, TRBD2, has no DNA to confirm it. This CDR3 comprises 16 residues. In germline, CDR1 is SGHRS, CDR2 YFSETQ. CDR3 region: CASSGWTSDRYNEQFF.

The CDR3 reads CASSLEAGFEQYF. The chain links TRBV5-1 to TRBJ2-7; TCRdb calls TRBD1, which cannot be checked without DNA. CDR1 is SGHRS, CDR2 YFSETQ, per germline. The CDR3 covers 13 residues.

The CDR3 spells CASSLSAGLAGGPDTQYF. The J gene is TRBJ2-3, the V gene TRBV5-1; TCRdb's assignment of TRBD2 cannot be checked, as there is no DNA. The CDR3 length is 18 residues. Germline V gives CDR1 SGHRS, CDR2 YFSETQ.

This chain uses TRBV4-2 with TRBJ2-1; TCRdb indicates TRBD2, and absent DNA this call remains unverified. CDR1 and CDR2 (germline): LGHNA, YNFKEQ. The CDR3 loop spans 17 amino acids. The CDR3: CASSQDLGELTYNEQFF.

This chain joins TRBV20-1 and TRBJ1-4; TCRdb names TRBD1, which stays unverified in the absence of DNA. The CDR3 sequence is 14 residues long. The V gene's germline CDR1 is DFQATT and CDR2 SNEGSKA (reference sequence). The CDR3 is CSAPLGGKGEKLFF.

V gene TRBV20-1 combines with J gene TRBJ2-1; TCRdb picks TRBD1, but there is no DNA to check that call. In germline, CDR1 is DFQATT, CDR2 SNEGSKA (reference sequence). This CDR3 is built from 15 residues. CDR3 protein: CSAAPGAQVDNEQFF.

The chain links TRBV4-3 to TRBJ2-7. Germline V gene sequence: CDR1 LGHNA, CDR2 YSLEER. This CDR3 is 13 amino acids long. The CDR3 spells CASSQDLFGVQYF.

This sequence joins TRBV4-3 and TRBJ2-4; TCRdb selects TRBD1, and the lack of DNA leaves this call unchecked. Germline-derived CDR1 and CDR2 are LGHNA and YSLEER. This CDR3 is built from 13 residues. The chain's CDR3 is CASSQVVQGTAYF.

The rearrangement uses TRBV20-1 and TRBJ2-1; there is no DNA to check the TCRdb D call of TRBD2. The germline CDR1 and CDR2 sequences are DFQATT and SNEGSKA (reference sequence). The CDR3 has 17 amino acids. CDR3 in amino acids: CSARGLAGLKTYNEQFF.

The rearrangement joins TRBV9 to TRBJ1-3. There are 13 residues in the CDR3. CDR1 and CDR2 from the germline V gene are SGDLS and YYNGEE. CDR3 amino acids: CASSVDLTDTIYF.